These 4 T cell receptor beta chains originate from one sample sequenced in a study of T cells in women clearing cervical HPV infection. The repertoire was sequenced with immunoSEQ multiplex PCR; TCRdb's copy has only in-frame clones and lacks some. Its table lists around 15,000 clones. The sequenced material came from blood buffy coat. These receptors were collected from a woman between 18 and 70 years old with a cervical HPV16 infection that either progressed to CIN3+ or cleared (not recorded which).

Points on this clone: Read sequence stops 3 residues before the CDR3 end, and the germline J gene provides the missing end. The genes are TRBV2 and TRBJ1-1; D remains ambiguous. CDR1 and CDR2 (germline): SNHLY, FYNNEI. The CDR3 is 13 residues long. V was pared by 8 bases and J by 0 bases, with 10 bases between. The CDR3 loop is CASGDTLNTEAFF. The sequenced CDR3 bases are TGTGCCAGCGGAGACACGCTGAACACTGAA. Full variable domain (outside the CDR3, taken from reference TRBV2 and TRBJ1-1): EPEVTQTPSHQVTQMGQEVILRCVPISNHLYFYWYRQILGQKVEFLVSFYNNEISEKSEIFDDQFSVERPDGSNFTLKIRSTKLEDSAMYFCASGDTLNTEAFFGQGTRLTVV.

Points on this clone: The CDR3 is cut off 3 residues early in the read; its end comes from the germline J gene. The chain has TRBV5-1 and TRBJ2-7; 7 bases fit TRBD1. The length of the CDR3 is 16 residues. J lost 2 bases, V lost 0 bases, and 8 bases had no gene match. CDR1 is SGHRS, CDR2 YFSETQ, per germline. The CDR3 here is CASSLGTGTVTYEQYF. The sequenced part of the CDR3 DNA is TGCGCCAGCAGCTTGGGCACCGGGACAGTAACCTACGAG.

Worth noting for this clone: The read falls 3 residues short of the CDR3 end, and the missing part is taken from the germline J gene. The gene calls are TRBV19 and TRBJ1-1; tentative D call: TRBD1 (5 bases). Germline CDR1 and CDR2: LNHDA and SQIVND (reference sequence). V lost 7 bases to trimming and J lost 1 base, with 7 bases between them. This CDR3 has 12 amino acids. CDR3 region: CASNDRNTEAFF. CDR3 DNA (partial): TGTGCCAGTAATGACAGGAACACTGAA.

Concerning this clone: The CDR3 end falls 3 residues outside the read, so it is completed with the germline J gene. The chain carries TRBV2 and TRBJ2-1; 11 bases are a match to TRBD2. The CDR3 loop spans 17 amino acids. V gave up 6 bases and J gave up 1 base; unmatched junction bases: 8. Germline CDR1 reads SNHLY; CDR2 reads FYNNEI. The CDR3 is CASSPQLAGESYNEQFF. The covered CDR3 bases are TGTGCCAGCAGCCCACAACTAGCGGGAGAGTCCTACAATGAG.